This record concerns one T cell receptor beta chain sequence. The sample holds many counts of this clonotype. Its antigen has not been determined. No qualities accompany the bases; no much larger clone lies one base away. These data are taken from a study of regulatory T cells in long-lasting Graves disease (dated by TCRdb to the early 2020s). Looking at the study overall: In the newly diagnosed Graves' disease group, patients had been taking antithyroid drugs for less than 3 months. Patients with persistent Graves' disease were compared with patients with newly diagnosed Graves' disease using TCR sequencing and RNA sequencing of peripheral blood. The study took place in China and was registered as a clinical trial. A total of around 35 samples were covered by TCR sequencing, comprising 13 persistent and around 20 newly diagnosed Graves' disease patients.

General conclusions and limits of the study: More public clonotypes were shared among persistent patients (under 3,000) than among newly diagnosed patients (more than 950). As a limitation, the authors acknowledged that the small sample size may reduce accuracy. Lower TCR Shannon entropy and fewer highly expanded clones were observed in persistent Graves' disease patients than in newly diagnosed patients, which suggested clonal expansion. Sequencing and analysis were restricted to the TCR beta chain. Only peripheral blood was studied, because thyroid tissue, the primary lesion, was inaccessible.

The library was produced with multiplex PCR. The reads were generated on an Illumina HiSeq 4000. iRepertoire HTBI primers and Arm-PCR amplification of CDR3 regions were used to construct TCR beta libraries. Before sequencing, the PCR products went through gel purification. The authors' analysis ran thus. A total of fewer than 70 TRBV and 14 TRBJ segments were identified across samples and were used for gene usage analysis of CDR3 amino acid clonotypes. COPE and FqMerger were used to merge filtered high-quality paired reads into contigs. Contigs were aligned with BLAST to IMGT TRBV, TRBD and TRBJ reference genes, and CDR3 was defined per IMGT. Highly expanded clones were defined as clonotypes with a frequency above 0.1%. Shannon entropy was used to measure repertoire diversity, and the Gini coefficient was used to measure V-J evenness. A clonotype was considered public if more than one individual shared it. TCRdb cleaned the public reads at Q25 with fastp, built clones with MiXCR and kept in-frame beta chains. CDR3 protein sequences are deduplicated, and each keeps its most common genes and DNA. For this entry, the V and J calls and clone size follow TCRdb and not the study's own pipeline. The sample yields about 560,000 distinct CDR3 sequences; 15% to 20% were counted once. The top ten hold around 12% of the sample.

The time point label, read with the paper, signifies: newly diagnosed GD, antithyroid drugs for less than 3 months. For both TCR sequencing and RNA sequencing, RNA was extracted from PBMCs in TRIzol. The diagnosis of Graves' disease followed American Thyroid Association guidelines. Patients were recruited from an endocrinology department in Xi'an, China. Each patient gave about 8.1 milliliters of peripheral blood, collected in an EDTA anticoagulant tube. PBMCs were isolated by Ficoll Paque Plus density gradient separation without further T cell sorting. An Agilent 2100 Bioanalyzer and agarose gel were used to check RNA quality, and a NanoDrop 2000 was used to measure RNA concentration. These data were also filed under a second study, of T cells in Graves' hyperthyroidism and ophthalmopathy. The second study's paper adds: Graves' hyperthyroidism was defined as stable when no progression to ophthalmopathy occurred over 18 months of follow-up. The hyperthyroidism patients were between 18 and 65 years old and newly diagnosed, with a disease duration of less than 2 months. Patients with uncontrolled infections, other autoimmune diseases, pregnancy or lactation were excluded. Diagnoses were established on the basis of clinical symptoms, serum thyroxine and TRAb, thyroid ultrasound, and orbital computed tomography. The first round of RT-PCR for the TCR CDR3 was performed with the HTBI primer set and the Qiagen OneStep RT-PCR kit. Most expanded thyroid clonotypes (frequency above 0.001) were also found in blood, which suggests that blood repertoires may mirror thyroid immune responses. In cross-validation, a model built on a 13 V-J signature told ophthalmopathy apart from stable hyperthyroidism with 85% to 90% sensitivity and roughly 81% specificity, and in testing the same model reached 80%/75%. In validation, the model predicted progression to ophthalmopathy a median of 6.5 months before onset, with around 70% sensitivity and about 72% specificity. TCR V-J signatures able to tell the groups apart were searched for in a discovery cohort of 95 to 100 patients, of whom 40 to 45 had Graves' ophthalmopathy and roughly 58 had stable Graves' hyperthyroidism. Prospective prediction of ophthalmopathy was tested in an independent validation cohort consisting of fewer than 20 hyperthyroidism patients and some 16 patients who later progressed to ophthalmopathy. The 90 to 100 discovery patients were randomly split 7:3 into training and test sets. Thyroid tissue and blood T-cell repertoires from six or seven Graves' hyperthyroidism patients were also compared in the study. After sampling, hyperthyroidism patients received methimazole starting at 30 mg daily, and ophthalmopathy patients received high-dose intravenous methylprednisolone. A second multiplex PCR round built the libraries, followed by size selection and purification. The libraries were sequenced on an Illumina HiSeq2000 using paired-end 100 bp reads. Raw data were processed with SOAPnuke, discarding reads with adapters, uncalled bases, mean Phred below 15, or no exact constant-primer or identifier match. High-quality paired reads were merged with COPE v1.2.5, and unique nucleotide sequences were defined as clonotypes. MiTCR v1.1 was used to align the clonotypes against IMGT TRBV, TRBD and TRBJ reference segments. Analysis was restricted to V-J combinations with a frequency above 0.0001, which covered 99% to 99.2% of repertoires. A TCS score was defined as the ratio of F50 (clonal expansion) to E x V (chaos), with BLOSUM62-based TCRdist applied between CDR3 peptides within each V-J. Welch's t-statistics and random forest reduced fewer than 600 V-J features to 13, which were used in a naive Bayes classifier (R e1071). Sample size was not statistically predetermined, and investigators were not blinded to group allocation. According to the paper, TCR Vbeta CDR3 sequencing was carried out on 135 peripheral blood samples, which came from 40 to 45 ophthalmopathy, some 73 hyperthyroidism and about 17 progressor patients.

The specimen was peripheral blood mononuclear cells (PBMCs), collected at new diagnosis, from a patient treated with antithyroid drugs. This sequence originates from a man between 18 and 29 years old with Graves disease. Donor details come from another sample of the same person, matched by shared clones.

Here the CDR3 is given as CASKYQGGMNTEAFF. DNA sequence: TGTGCCAGCAAGTACCAAGGGGGGATGAACACTGAAGCTTTCTTT. This receptor chain uses TRBV28 and TRBJ1-1; the D gene is possibly TRBD1, with 6 bases matching. The CDR3 sequence holds 15 residues, the cysteine and phenylalanine included. Only the CDR3 DNA stays, 45 bases, in frame from base 1. As encoded in the germline V gene, CDR1 is MDHEN while CDR2 is SYDVKM. Trimming removed 7 bases from V and 0 bases from J, leaving 15 bases between the germline ends.